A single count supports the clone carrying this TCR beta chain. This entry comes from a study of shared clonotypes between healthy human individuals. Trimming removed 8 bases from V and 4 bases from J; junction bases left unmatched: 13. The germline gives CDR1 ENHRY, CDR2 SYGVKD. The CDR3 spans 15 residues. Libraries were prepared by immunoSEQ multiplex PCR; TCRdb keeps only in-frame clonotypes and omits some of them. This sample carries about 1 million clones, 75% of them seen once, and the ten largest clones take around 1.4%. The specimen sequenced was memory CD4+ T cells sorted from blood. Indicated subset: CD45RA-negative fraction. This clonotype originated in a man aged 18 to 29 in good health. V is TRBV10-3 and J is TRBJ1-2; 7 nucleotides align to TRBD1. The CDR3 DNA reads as TGTGCCATCGGTCAGGAGACAGGGTTCATCTATGGCTACACCTTC. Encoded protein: CAIGQETGFIYGYTF.